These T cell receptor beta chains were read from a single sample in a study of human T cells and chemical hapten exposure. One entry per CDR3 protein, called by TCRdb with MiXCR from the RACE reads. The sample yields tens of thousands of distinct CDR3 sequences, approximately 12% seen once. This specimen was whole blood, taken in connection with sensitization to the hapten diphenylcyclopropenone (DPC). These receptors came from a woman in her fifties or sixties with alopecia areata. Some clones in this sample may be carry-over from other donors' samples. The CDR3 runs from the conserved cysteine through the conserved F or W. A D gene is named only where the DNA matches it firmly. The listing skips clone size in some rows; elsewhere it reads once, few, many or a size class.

cdr3_aa: CASSVAEQGEQYF
cdr3_nt: TGTGCCAGCAGCGTAGCCGAACAGGGCGAGCAGTACTTC
clone_size: few
j_call: TRBJ2-7
v_call: TRBV9
cdr3_length: 13
d_call: -

cdr3_aa: CSVEAGYTEAFF
cdr3_nt: TGCAGCGTTGAGGCGGGATACACTGAAGCTTTCTTT
clone_size: many
j_call: TRBJ1-1
v_call: TRBV29-1
cdr3_length: 12
d_call: -

cdr3_aa: CSVETRTEAFF
cdr3_nt: TGCAGCGTTGAAACACGGACTGAAGCTTTCTTT
clone_size: -
j_call: TRBJ1-1
v_call: TRBV29-1
cdr3_length: 11
d_call: -

cdr3_aa: CASSGRRQDTQYF
cdr3_nt: TGTGCCAGCAGTGGCCGAAGACAGGATACGCAGTATTTT
clone_size: few
j_call: TRBJ2-3
v_call: TRBV27
cdr3_length: 13
d_call: -

cdr3_aa: CASSPPFYGLNTEAFF
cdr3_nt: TGTGCCAGCTCACCACCATTCTACGGCCTGAACACTGAAGCTTTCTTT
clone_size: -
j_call: TRBJ1-1
v_call: TRBV18
cdr3_length: 16
d_call: -

cdr3_aa: CASSLDLATHEQYF
cdr3_nt: TGTGCCAGCAGCTTAGATCTAGCGACCCACGAGCAGTACTTC
clone_size: many
j_call: TRBJ2-7
v_call: TRBV7-8
cdr3_length: 14
d_call: -

cdr3_aa: CASRWGQSNEKLFF
cdr3_nt: TGTGCCAGCAGATGGGGACAGTCTAATGAAAAACTGTTTTTT
clone_size: few
j_call: TRBJ1-4
v_call: TRBV12-3/TRBV12-4
cdr3_length: 14
d_call: TRBD1

cdr3_aa: CASSQGGQFANQPQHF
cdr3_nt: TGTGCCAGCAGCCAAGGGGGCCAGTTCGCCAATCAGCCCCAGCATTTT
clone_size: many
j_call: TRBJ1-5
v_call: TRBV3-1
cdr3_length: 16
d_call: -

cdr3_aa: CSVRADGRGRTYNEQFF
cdr3_nt: TGCAGCGTGAGAGCCGACGGAAGGGGGAGGACCTACAATGAGCAGTTCTTC
clone_size: -
j_call: TRBJ2-1
v_call: TRBV29-1
cdr3_length: 17
d_call: -

cdr3_aa: CSASGTGDEKLFF
cdr3_nt: TGCAGTGCCTCCGGGACAGGGGATGAAAAACTGTTTTTT
clone_size: once
j_call: TRBJ1-4
v_call: TRBV20-1
cdr3_length: 13
d_call: TRBD1

cdr3_aa: CSAQTGGYVYTF
cdr3_nt: TGCAGTGCCCAGACAGGGGGGTATGTCTACACCTTC
clone_size: many
j_call: TRBJ1-2
v_call: TRBV20-1
cdr3_length: 12
d_call: TRBD1

cdr3_aa: CASSLEVFFRVTQYF
cdr3_nt: TGTGCCAGCAGCTTAGAGGTCTTCTTTCGGGTGACCCAGTACTTC
clone_size: many
j_call: TRBJ2-5
v_call: TRBV7-8
cdr3_length: 15
d_call: -

cdr3_aa: CASSFAGELLGYGYTF
cdr3_nt: TGTGCCAGCAGCTTTGCGGGGGAACTCTTAGGATATGGCTACACCTTC
clone_size: many
j_call: TRBJ1-2
v_call: TRBV7-2
cdr3_length: 16
d_call: -

cdr3_aa: CASSGPRTFNEQFF
cdr3_nt: TGTGCCAGCAGCGGGCCAAGGACCTTCAATGAGCAGTTCTTC
clone_size: many
j_call: TRBJ2-1
v_call: TRBV9
cdr3_length: 14
d_call: -

cdr3_aa: CASSPTASHHNEQFF
cdr3_nt: TGTGCCAGCAGCCCCACGGCTTCTCACCACAATGAGCAGTTCTTC
clone_size: few
j_call: TRBJ2-1
v_call: TRBV7-8
cdr3_length: 15
d_call: -

cdr3_aa: CASSVRQGSTDTQYF
cdr3_nt: TGTGCCAGCAGCGTTAGACAGGGGAGCACAGATACGCAGTATTTT
clone_size: few
j_call: TRBJ2-3
v_call: TRBV9
cdr3_length: 15
d_call: TRBD1

cdr3_aa: CASSFAGGLNTEAFF
cdr3_nt: TGTGCCAGCAGCTTCGCGGGGGGGTTGAACACTGAAGCTTTCTTT
clone_size: many
j_call: TRBJ1-1
v_call: TRBV7-9
cdr3_length: 15
d_call: -

cdr3_aa: CASSHALAGTHF
cdr3_nt: TGTGCCAGCAGTCACGCCCTGGCAGGGACACACTTC
clone_size: many
j_call: TRBJ2-7
v_call: TRBV6-2/TRBV6-3
cdr3_length: 12
d_call: -

cdr3_aa: CASSLDRGSHGYTF
cdr3_nt: TGTGCCAGCAGCTTAGATCGCGGGAGCCATGGCTACACCTTC
clone_size: few
j_call: TRBJ1-2
v_call: TRBV7-9
cdr3_length: 14
d_call: -

cdr3_aa: CASGDSYEQYF
cdr3_nt: TGTGCCAGCGGGGATTCCTACGAGCAGTACTTC
clone_size: -
j_call: TRBJ2-7
v_call: TRBV11-2
cdr3_length: 11
d_call: -

cdr3_aa: CASSWDRSNQPQHF
cdr3_nt: TGTGCCAGCAGCTGGGACAGATCAAATCAGCCCCAGCATTTT
clone_size: many
j_call: TRBJ1-5
v_call: TRBV5-8
cdr3_length: 14
d_call: TRBD1

cdr3_aa: CASSLYGTQGNQPQHF
cdr3_nt: TGTGCCAGCAGTCTTTACGGGACCCAGGGTAATCAGCCCCAGCATTTT
clone_size: -
j_call: TRBJ1-5
v_call: TRBV28
cdr3_length: 16
d_call: -

cdr3_aa: CASSSVPGQGNTEAFF
cdr3_nt: TGTGCCAGCAGCTCTGTCCCGGGACAGGGGAACACTGAAGCTTTCTTT
clone_size: -
j_call: TRBJ1-1
v_call: TRBV9
cdr3_length: 16
d_call: TRBD1

cdr3_aa: CATSRDRRQDTGELFF
cdr3_nt: TGTGCCACCAGCAGAGATAGGAGACAGGATACCGGGGAGCTGTTTTTT
clone_size: few
j_call: TRBJ2-2
v_call: TRBV15
cdr3_length: 16
d_call: -

cdr3_aa: CSARDRYQETQYF
cdr3_nt: TGCAGTGCTAGAGACCGCTATCAAGAGACCCAGTACTTC
clone_size: many
j_call: TRBJ2-5
v_call: TRBV20-1
cdr3_length: 13
d_call: -

cdr3_aa: CASTILAGTTGELFF
cdr3_nt: TGTGCCAGCACCATACTAGCGGGGACCACCGGGGAGCTGTTTTTT
clone_size: many
j_call: TRBJ2-2
v_call: TRBV6-6
cdr3_length: 15
d_call: TRBD2

cdr3_aa: CASSEMTEAFF
cdr3_nt: TGTGCCAGCAGTGAAATGACTGAAGCTTTCTTT
clone_size: -
j_call: TRBJ1-1
v_call: TRBV6-1
cdr3_length: 11
d_call: -

cdr3_aa: CASSQGEGTNSPLHF
cdr3_nt: TGCGCCAGCAGCCAGGGAGAGGGTACGAATTCACCCCTCCACTTT
clone_size: many
j_call: TRBJ1-6
v_call: TRBV5-1
cdr3_length: 15
d_call: -

cdr3_aa: CASSPAGAGGLYNEQFF
cdr3_nt: TGTGCCAGCTCACCGGCAGGAGCGGGGGGGCTATACAATGAGCAGTTCTTC
clone_size: many
j_call: TRBJ2-1
v_call: TRBV18
cdr3_length: 17
d_call: TRBD2

cdr3_aa: CSALRGTQETQYF
cdr3_nt: TGCAGCGCATTAAGGGGAACTCAAGAGACCCAGTACTTC
clone_size: -
j_call: TRBJ2-5
v_call: TRBV29-1
cdr3_length: 13
d_call: -

cdr3_aa: CASSSSGTSYEQYF
cdr3_nt: TGCGCCAGCAGTTCCTCCGGGACATCCTACGAGCAGTACTTC
clone_size: -
j_call: TRBJ2-7
v_call: TRBV10-1
cdr3_length: 14
d_call: -

cdr3_aa: CASSPGGSPLHF
cdr3_nt: TGTGCCAGCAGTCCCGGAGGATCACCCCTCCACTTT
clone_size: few
j_call: TRBJ1-6
v_call: TRBV12-3/TRBV12-4
cdr3_length: 12
d_call: -

cdr3_aa: CASSSRQARLTEAFF
cdr3_nt: TGTGCCAGCAGCTCACGACAGGCCCGACTAACTGAAGCTTTCTTT
clone_size: few
j_call: TRBJ1-1
v_call: TRBV7-2
cdr3_length: 15
d_call: -

cdr3_aa: CASSSGQKLNEKLFF
cdr3_nt: TGTGCCAGCAGCTCCGGACAGAAGCTTAATGAAAAACTGTTTTTT
clone_size: few
j_call: TRBJ1-4
v_call: TRBV7-9
cdr3_length: 15
d_call: -

cdr3_aa: CSDREPGANVLTF
cdr3_nt: TGCAGCGACAGGGAGCCTGGGGCCAACGTCCTGACTTTC
clone_size: many
j_call: TRBJ2-6
v_call: TRBV29-1
cdr3_length: 13
d_call: -

cdr3_aa: CASILGGEVTEQYF
cdr3_nt: TGTGCCAGCATCCTCGGGGGGGAGGTCACCGAGCAGTACTTC
clone_size: few
j_call: TRBJ2-7
v_call: TRBV28
cdr3_length: 14
d_call: TRBD2

cdr3_aa: CASSLGTNGAVYF
cdr3_nt: TGTGCCAGCAGCTTGGGTACAAACGGCGCAGTATACTTC
clone_size: many
j_call: TRBJ2-7
v_call: TRBV5-5
cdr3_length: 13
d_call: -

cdr3_aa: CSVDRASNYGYTF
cdr3_nt: TGCAGCGTTGATAGAGCCTCTAACTATGGCTACACCTTC
clone_size: many
j_call: TRBJ1-2
v_call: TRBV29-1
cdr3_length: 13
d_call: -

cdr3_aa: CASSLLEIAGGSSTDTQYF
cdr3_nt: TGTGCCAGCAGCTTATTGGAAATAGCGGGGGGCTCCAGCACAGATACGCAGTATTTT
clone_size: many
j_call: TRBJ2-3
v_call: TRBV7-2
cdr3_length: 19
d_call: TRBD2

cdr3_aa: CASNQNTEAFF
cdr3_nt: TGTGCCAGCAATCAGAACACTGAAGCTTTCTTT
clone_size: many
j_call: TRBJ1-1
v_call: TRBV6-2/TRBV6-3
cdr3_length: 11
d_call: -